The present T cell receptor beta chain was sequenced within a study of blood T cell repertoires in COVID-19 (dated by TCRdb to 2019 to 2021). Background for the entire study: Samples from collaborators originated in the United States, Italy and Spain and spanned both the acute and convalescent phases of COVID-19. The prospective study material was composed of cDNA or gDNA derived from T cells, B-cell-depleted T cells, or PBMCs. Where available, HLA class I and class II types were obtained from metadata supplied by the sample provider rather than from assay-based typing. The repertoires were made available in a free public database intended to serve as a resource for research on the immune response to SARS-CoV-2. Deeply sampled blood TCRbeta repertoires from subjects exposed to, actively infected with, or recovered from COVID-19 were included in the dataset. Nearly every sample came with metadata listing a de-identified subject ID, COVID-19 status, age in years and sex. Samples came from the ongoing ImmuneRACE study (first 160 participants) plus 1,254 subjects from 6 global collaborators. General findings and caveats noted by the study authors: The amount of clinical and demographic metadata varied by source and participant and was provided uncurated.

Between the V and J ends, shortened by 5 bases and 4 bases respectively, the junction contains 6 bases. Including cysteine and phenylalanine, the CDR3 has 11 amino acids. CDR3 DNA only is kept here, 33 bases in frame from base 1. Based on the germline V gene, the CDR1 and CDR2 sequences are MNHEY and SVGAGI. As concerns this clone: Its antigen is not yet known. No base qualities exist here, and no much larger clone lies one base off it. Other DNA sequences in this specimen translate into the identical CDR3.

TCRbeta CDR3 regions were amplified from genomic DNA using the immunoSEQ Assay, a bias-controlled multiplex PCR. In the paper's pipeline: Within the assay, amplification of reference gene primers was used to estimate how many nucleated cells each sample contained. Sequence reads were collapsed and filtered to measure the absolute abundance of every unique TCRbeta CDR3 rearrangement. For each sample, productive Simpson clonality was calculated by taking the square root of Simpson's diversity index across productive rearrangements. TCRdb re-hosts the immuneACCESS table, in-frame sequences only. Its copies lack some clones; in the studies checked, an unresolved V gene accounts for under half of them, and the cause for the rest is not known. That table furnishes V, J and clone size, whereas the DNA furnished D and trimming. The sample includes 300,000 to 400,000 clones, with 90% observed a single time. The top ten clonotypes cover 3% to 5% of the sample.

Participants in the prospective study were enrolled through a virtual design, were aged about 18 to 100 years, and lived in some 24 United States geographic areas. In the prospective study, cohorts were assigned on the basis of participant-reported clinical history obtained from a screening survey and a study questionnaire. Exposed participants were defined as having been in contact with someone with a PCR-confirmed or clinician-diagnosed COVID-19 case within 2 weeks of study entry. Each participant in the prospective study had whole blood, serum and a nasopharyngeal or oropharyngeal swab collected by mobile phlebotomists. Participants in the prospective study had the option to provide additional blood draws and questionnaires over an approximately 2-month period. Prospective study blood samples were shipped either frozen or at room temperature before DNA extraction.

This clonotype was obtained from a woman in her twenties or thirties who had been exposed to COVID-19. This chain is built from TRBV6-5 and TRBJ2-7; a tentative D match to TRBD2 spans 6 bases. The sample was PBMCs or T cells enriched from blood (not recorded which). The CDR3 protein sequence reads: CASSRGYEQYF. The nucleotides are TGTGCCAGCAGTCGGGGGTACGAGCAGTACTTC.